The clone carrying this T cell receptor beta chain was counted only a few times. Its specificity is not known. The junction and the germline gene differ at one end; a read error may be behind it. The sample originates from a study of T cells in Graves' hyperthyroidism and ophthalmopathy. Whole-study findings and limits: Within blood appeared most thyroid clonotypes that had expanded above 0.001.

Researchers amplified the TCR beta CDR3 regions from RNA transcripts. A first-round RT-PCR of the TCR CDR3 used the HTBI primer set. TCRdb processed the multiplex PCR reads anew with MiXCR; each CDR3 protein has one entry. The sample has approximately 600,000 distinct CDR3 sequences, around 21% seen once; the top ten hold 30% to 40%. CDR3 length: 14 amino acids. Looked up from germline, CDR1 is SGHVS and CDR2 is FNYEAQ. The sample comprised blood. The V call is TRBV7-6, the J call TRBJ1-2; D perhaps matches TRBD1 (6 bases). This TCR was recovered from a man aged 30 to 45 with Graves' ophthalmopathy. The CDR3 loop is CVSSLGALNYGYTF. For the CDR3, the DNA is TGTGTCAGCAGCTTGGGGGCGCTTAACTATGGCTACACCTTC. Full variable domain (missing parts from reference TRBV7-6 and TRBJ1-2): GAGVSQSPRYKVTKRGQDVALRCDPISGHVSLYWYRQALGQGPEFLTYFNYEAQQDKSGLPNDRFSAERPEGSISTLTIQRTEQRDSAMYRCVSSLGALNYGYTFGSGTRLTVV.